This is a list of T cell receptor beta chains from one sample in a study of CD8+CD57+ T cells in acquired aplastic anemia. TCRdb re-derived calls from the reads in MiXCR, one entry per CDR3 protein. The data hold 200,000 to 250,000 distinct CDR3 sequences, with roughly 57% observed a single time. Sequencing was done on a sample of sorted CD4+, CD8+, or CD8+CD57+ T cells (not recorded which) from PBMCs. Every receptor here comes from a human donor in good health. Each CDR3 is given with its conserved first and last residue. D genes are given only for firm matches. The listing skips clone size in some rows; elsewhere it reads once, few, many or a size class.

v_call	j_call	d_call	clone_size	cdr3_aa	cdr3_nt
TRBV10-3	TRBJ1-1	-	-	CAISEFGNEAFF	TGTGCCATCAGTGAGTTTGGGAATGAAGCTTTCTTT
TRBV7-3	TRBJ2-3	-	many	CASSPNPQHVDRDTQYF	TGTGCCAGCAGCCCCAACCCGCAACACGTCGATCGCGATACGCAGTATTTT
TRBV24-1	TRBJ2-7	-	few	CATSDGGTYEQYF	TGTGCCACCAGTGATGGGGGAACCTACGAGCAGTACTTC
TRBV15	TRBJ2-7	-	-	CATSANPGYEQYF	TGTGCCACCAGCGCCAACCCAGGATACGAGCAGTACTTC
TRBV5-1	TRBJ2-7	TRBD2	-	CASSLGAGGEGHEQYF	TGCGCCAGCAGCTTGGGTGCGGGCGGGGAGGGACACGAGCAGTACTTC
TRBV7-8	TRBJ1-1	-	-	CASSFQSAVGMNTEAFF	TGTGCCAGCAGCTTTCAGTCGGCGGTGGGGATGAACACTGAAGCTTTCTTT
TRBV11-2	TRBJ2-6	TRBD1	-	CASREGQEIYVLTF	TGTGCCAGCAGAGAGGGACAGGAGATCTACGTCCTGACTTTC
TRBV7-2	TRBJ2-7	TRBD1	-	CASSHPPGQGFYEQYF	TGTGCCAGCAGCCATCCTCCGGGACAGGGGTTTTACGAGCAGTACTTC
TRBV7-9	TRBJ2-2	-	once	CASSPTAANTGELFF	TGTGCCAGCAGCCCAACGGCAGCAAACACCGGGGAGCTGTTTTTT
TRBV7-3	TRBJ1-6	TRBD1	-	CASSLGGTGGLTPLHF	TGTGCCAGCAGCTTAGGGGGGACAGGGGGCCTTACACCCCTCCACTTT
TRBV20-1	TRBJ2-2	-	many	CSARDVGMRELFF	TGCAGTGCTAGAGATGTGGGCATGAGGGAGCTGTTTTTT
TRBV9	TRBJ1-6	-	-	CASSEGGNNSPLHF	TGTGCCAGCAGCGAGGGAGGGAATAATTCACCCCTCCACTTT
TRBV4-1	TRBJ2-1	-	-	CASSRTPDSYNEQFF	TGCGCCAGCAGCCGCACGCCCGACAGCTACAATGAGCAGTTCTTC
TRBV5-1	TRBJ1-1	-	-	CASATPRGDTEAFF	TGCGCCAGCGCCACCCCCCGGGGGGACACTGAAGCTTTCTTT
TRBV20-1	TRBJ1-1	-	-	CSAMQGFYGTEAFF	TGCAGTGCGATGCAGGGGTTTTACGGCACTGAAGCTTTCTTT